The rows below give T cell receptor beta chains drawn from one sample of a study of T cell repertoires in ileal Crohn's disease. Measured with immunoSEQ multiplex PCR; TCRdb has only the in-frame clones, and not every one. The sample contains 5,700 or so clones, about 81% of which appear only once. What was sequenced was ileal tissue. The receptors originated from an adult with Crohn's disease. Each CDR3 is given with its conserved first and last residue. D genes are given only for firm matches.

TRBJ2-7 TRBV29-1 TRBD2 TGCAGCGTCGGACTAGCGGGGAGCTCCTACGAGCAGTACTTC CSVGLAGSSYEQYF
TRBJ1-5 TRBV28 TRBD1 TGTGCCAGCAGAGAGGGACAGGGAGGTCAGCCCCAGCATTTT CASREGQGGQPQHF
TRBJ1-2 TRBV27 - TGTGCCACCTCTGTGGGGGGCCCCCTGGGAGGCTACACCTTC CATSVGGPLGGYTF
TRBJ1-2 TRBV21-1 - TGTGCCAGCAACTCCGGACAGGGGAAGGGCTACACCTTC CASNSGQGKGYTF
TRBJ1-5 TRBV5-1 - TGCGCCAGCAGCCCGGATACTTCGGGGAGACAGCCCCAGCATTTT CASSPDTSGRQPQHF
TRBJ1-1 TRBV11-1 - TGTGCCAGCAGCTTCGGGTTAAGCACTGAAGCTTTCTTT CASSFGLSTEAFF
TRBJ2-1 TRBV5-1 TRBD1 TGCGCCAGCAGCCAACCACAGGGGAATGAGCAGTTCTTC CASSQPQGNEQFF
TRBJ1-1 TRBV4-3 - TGCGCCAGCAGCCAGGGGCCCCCAAGGGCCGGGGGCACTGAAGCTTTCTTT CASSQGPPRAGGTEAFF
TRBJ1-2 TRBV5-4 TRBD1 TGTGCCAGCAGCTCCAGGGGGATCAACTATGGCTACACCTTC CASSSRGINYGYTF
TRBJ2-3 TRBV7-3 - TGTGCCAGCAGCTTACTAGCTTTCACAGATACGCAGTATTTT CASSLLAFTDTQYF
TRBJ1-2 TRBV5-1 - TGCGCCAGCAGCTGGGGACGGACACTCTACCTAGCTAACTATGGCTACACCTTC CASSWGRTLYLANYGYTF
TRBJ1-2 TRBV15 - TGTGCCACCACCTTTAGGGGGGTGGGGTATGGCTACACCTTC CATTFRGVGYGYTF
TRBJ1-2 TRBV6-5 - TGTGCCAGCAGTTCCCAGGGGTTTGGGAACTATGGCTACACCTTC CASSSQGFGNYGYTF
TRBJ1-5 TRBV4-1 TRBD1 TGCGCCAGCAGCCTGGGACAGCCCAATCAGCCCCAGCATTTT CASSLGQPNQPQHF
TRBJ1-3 TRBV6-5 - TGTGCCAGCAGTCGGTACCAAAGCAAAGGAAACACCATATATTTT CASSRYQSKGNTIYF
TRBJ2-7 TRBV27 - TGTGCCAGCAGGACCGGGGGTAACTCCTACGAGCAGTACTTC CASRTGGNSYEQYF